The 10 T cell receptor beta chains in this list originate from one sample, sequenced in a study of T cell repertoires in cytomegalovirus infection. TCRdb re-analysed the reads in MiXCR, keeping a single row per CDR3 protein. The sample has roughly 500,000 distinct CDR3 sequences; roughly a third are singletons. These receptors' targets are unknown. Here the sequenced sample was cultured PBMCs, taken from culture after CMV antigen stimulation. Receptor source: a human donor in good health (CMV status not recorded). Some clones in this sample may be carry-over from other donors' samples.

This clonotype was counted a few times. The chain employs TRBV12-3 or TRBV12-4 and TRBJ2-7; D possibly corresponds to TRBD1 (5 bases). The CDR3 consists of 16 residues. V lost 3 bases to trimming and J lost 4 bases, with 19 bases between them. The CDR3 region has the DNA TGTGCCAGCAGTTTCACCATAGGACAAACGATTTACGAGCAGTACTTC. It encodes CASSFTIGQTIYEQYF.

The DNA for the CDR3 is TGTGCCAGCTACCAACGGGGCACTGAAGCTTTCTTT. As protein: CASYQRGTEAFF. The chain has TRBV5-5 and TRBJ1-1; D not certain. Germline CDR1 and CDR2: SGHKS and YYEKEE (reference sequence). Trimming stripped 7 bases from V and 4 bases from J, with 11 bases between. The CDR3 has 12 residues.

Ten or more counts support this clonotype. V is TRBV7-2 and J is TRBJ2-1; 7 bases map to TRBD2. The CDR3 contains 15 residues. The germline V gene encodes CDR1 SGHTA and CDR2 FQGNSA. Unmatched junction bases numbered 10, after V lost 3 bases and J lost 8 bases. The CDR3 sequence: CASSFPGLPVHEQFF. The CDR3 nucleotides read TGTGCCAGCAGCTTCCCGGGACTACCGGTCCATGAGCAGTTCTTC.

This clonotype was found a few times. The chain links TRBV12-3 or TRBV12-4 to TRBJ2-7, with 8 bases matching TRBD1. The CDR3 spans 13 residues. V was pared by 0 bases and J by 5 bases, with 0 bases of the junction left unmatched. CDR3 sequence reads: CASSLADRDEQYV. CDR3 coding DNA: TGTGCCAGCAGTTTAGCGGACAGGGACGAGCAGTACGTC.

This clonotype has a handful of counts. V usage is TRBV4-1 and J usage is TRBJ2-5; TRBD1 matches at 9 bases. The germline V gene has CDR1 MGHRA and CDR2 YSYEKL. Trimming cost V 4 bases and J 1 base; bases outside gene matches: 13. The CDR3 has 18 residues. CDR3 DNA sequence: TGCGCCAGCAGCCTTTTATGGCTTGGGACAGGGATCCAAGAGACCCAGTACTTC. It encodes CASSLLWLGTGIQETQYF.

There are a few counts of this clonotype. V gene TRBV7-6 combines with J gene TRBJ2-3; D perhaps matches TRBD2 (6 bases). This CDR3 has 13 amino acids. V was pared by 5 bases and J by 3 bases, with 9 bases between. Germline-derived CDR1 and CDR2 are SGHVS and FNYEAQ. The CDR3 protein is CASSRAGTDTQYF. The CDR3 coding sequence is TGTGCCAGCAGCAGGGCGGGGACAGATACGCAGTATTTT.

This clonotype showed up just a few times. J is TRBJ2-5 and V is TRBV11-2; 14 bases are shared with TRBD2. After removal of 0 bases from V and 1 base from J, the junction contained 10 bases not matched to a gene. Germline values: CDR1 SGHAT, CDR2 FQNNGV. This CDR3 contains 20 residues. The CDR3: CASSLDPGLAGEGIQETQYF. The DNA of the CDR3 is TGTGCCAGCAGCTTAGACCCGGGACTAGCGGGAGAGGGGATCCAAGAGACCCAGTACTTC.

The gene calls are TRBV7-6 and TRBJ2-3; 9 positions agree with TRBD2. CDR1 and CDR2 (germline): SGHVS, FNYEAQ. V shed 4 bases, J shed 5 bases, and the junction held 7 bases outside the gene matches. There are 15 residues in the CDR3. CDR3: CASSSRGREGDTQYF. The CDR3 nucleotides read TGTGCCAGCAGCTCTCGCGGGAGGGAGGGAGATACGCAGTATTTT.

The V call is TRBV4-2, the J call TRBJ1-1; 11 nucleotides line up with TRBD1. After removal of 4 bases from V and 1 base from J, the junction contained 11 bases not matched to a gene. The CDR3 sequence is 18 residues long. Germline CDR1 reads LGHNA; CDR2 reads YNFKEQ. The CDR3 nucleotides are TGTGCCAGCAGCCCTAGGACAGGGGGCTTCTCCCGGAACACTGAAGCTTTCTTT. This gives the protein CASSPRTGGFSRNTEAFF.

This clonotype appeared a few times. The CDR3 DNA is TGTGCCACCAGTGACTCGGGCCCTCCAGGGGACACTGAAGCTTTCTTT. This sequence encodes CATSDSGPPGDTEAFF. V and J are TRBV24-1 and TRBJ1-1, with D perhaps TRBD1 (6 bases). V was pared by 4 bases and J by 3 bases, with 17 bases between. CDR1 is KGHDR, CDR2 SFDVKD, per germline. This CDR3 spans 16 amino acids.